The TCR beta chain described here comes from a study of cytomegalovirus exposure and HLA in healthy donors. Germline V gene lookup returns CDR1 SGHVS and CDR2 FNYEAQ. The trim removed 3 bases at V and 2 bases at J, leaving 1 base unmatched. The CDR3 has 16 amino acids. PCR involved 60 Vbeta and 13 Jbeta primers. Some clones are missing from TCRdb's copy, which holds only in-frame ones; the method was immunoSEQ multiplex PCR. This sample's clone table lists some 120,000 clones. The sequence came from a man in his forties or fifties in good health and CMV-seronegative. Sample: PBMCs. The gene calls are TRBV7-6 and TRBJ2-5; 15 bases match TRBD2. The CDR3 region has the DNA TGTGCCAGCAGCTTTGGACTAGCGGGAGGGCAAGAGACCCAGTACTTC. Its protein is CASSFGLAGGQETQYF.